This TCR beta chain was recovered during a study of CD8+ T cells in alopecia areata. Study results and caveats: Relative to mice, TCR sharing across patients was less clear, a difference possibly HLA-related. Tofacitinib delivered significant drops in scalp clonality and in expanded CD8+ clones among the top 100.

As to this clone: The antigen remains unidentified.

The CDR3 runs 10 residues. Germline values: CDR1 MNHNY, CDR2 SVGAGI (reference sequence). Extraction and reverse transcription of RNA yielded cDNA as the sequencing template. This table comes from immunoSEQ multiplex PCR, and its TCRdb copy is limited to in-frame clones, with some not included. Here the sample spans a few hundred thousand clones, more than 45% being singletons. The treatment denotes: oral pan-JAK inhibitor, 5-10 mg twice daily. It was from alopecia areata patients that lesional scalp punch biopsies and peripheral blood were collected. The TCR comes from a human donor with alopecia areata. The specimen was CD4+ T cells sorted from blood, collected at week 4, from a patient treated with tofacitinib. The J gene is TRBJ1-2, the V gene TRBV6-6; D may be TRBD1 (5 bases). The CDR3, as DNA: TGTGGGACTGGGGGGTCGGGCTACACCTTC. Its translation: CGTGGSGYTF.